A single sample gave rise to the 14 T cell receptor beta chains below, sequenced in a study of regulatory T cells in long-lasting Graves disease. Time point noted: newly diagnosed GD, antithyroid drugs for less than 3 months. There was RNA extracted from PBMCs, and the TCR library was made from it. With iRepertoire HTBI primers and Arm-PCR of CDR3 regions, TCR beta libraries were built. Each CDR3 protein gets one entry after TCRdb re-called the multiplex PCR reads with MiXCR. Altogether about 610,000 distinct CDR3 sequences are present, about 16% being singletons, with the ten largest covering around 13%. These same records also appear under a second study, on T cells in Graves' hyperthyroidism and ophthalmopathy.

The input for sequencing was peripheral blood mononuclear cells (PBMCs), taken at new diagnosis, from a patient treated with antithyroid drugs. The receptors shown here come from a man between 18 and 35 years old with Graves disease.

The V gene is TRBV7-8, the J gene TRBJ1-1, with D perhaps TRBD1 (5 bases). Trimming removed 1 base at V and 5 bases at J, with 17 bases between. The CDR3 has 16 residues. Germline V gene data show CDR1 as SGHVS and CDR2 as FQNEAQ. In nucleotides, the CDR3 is TGTGCCAGCAGCTTAGGTCAGGGACTCCTGGGGACTGAAGCTTTCTTT. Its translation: CASSLGQGLLGTEAFF.

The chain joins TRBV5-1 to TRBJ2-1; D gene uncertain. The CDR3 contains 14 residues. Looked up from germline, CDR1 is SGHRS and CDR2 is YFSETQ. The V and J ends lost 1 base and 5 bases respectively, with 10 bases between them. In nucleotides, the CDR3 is TGCGCCAGCAGCTTGTTCCACGGGCACAATGAGCAGTTCTTC. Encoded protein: CASSLFHGHNEQFF.

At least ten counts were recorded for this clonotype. This CDR3 is CASSFLGPDLQNQPQHF. CDR3 bases: TGTGCCAGCAGTTTTTTAGGACCCGATCTTCAAAATCAGCCCCAGCATTTT. The V and J genes are TRBV28 and TRBJ1-5; D gene ambiguous. The CDR3 totals 17 residues. V lost 3 bases, J lost 4 bases, and 19 bases lay in between. The germline gives CDR1 MDHEN, CDR2 SYDVKM.

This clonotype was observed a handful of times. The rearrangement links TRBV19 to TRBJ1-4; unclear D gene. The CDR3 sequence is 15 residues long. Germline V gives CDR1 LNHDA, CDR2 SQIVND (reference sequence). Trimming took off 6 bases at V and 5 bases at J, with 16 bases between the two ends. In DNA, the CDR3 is TGTGCCAGTAGGACTACAACTCGGAGGAATGAAAAACTGTTTTTT. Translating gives CASRTTTRRNEKLFF.

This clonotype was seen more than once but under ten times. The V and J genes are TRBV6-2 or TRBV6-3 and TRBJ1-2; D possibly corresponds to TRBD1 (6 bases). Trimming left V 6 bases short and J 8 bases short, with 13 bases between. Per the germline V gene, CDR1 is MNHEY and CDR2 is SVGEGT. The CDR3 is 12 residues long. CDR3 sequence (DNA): TGTGCCAGCAGATACAGGGAATGGGGCTACACCTTC. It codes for CASRYREWGYTF.

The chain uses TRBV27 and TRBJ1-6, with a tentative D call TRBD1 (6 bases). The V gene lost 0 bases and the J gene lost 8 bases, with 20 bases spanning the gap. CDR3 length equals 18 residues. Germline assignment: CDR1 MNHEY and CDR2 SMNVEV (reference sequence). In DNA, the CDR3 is TGTGCCAGCAGTTTATCGACGAGGCAGGGACAAAGGGATTCACCCCTCCACTTT. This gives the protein CASSLSTRQGQRDSPLHF.

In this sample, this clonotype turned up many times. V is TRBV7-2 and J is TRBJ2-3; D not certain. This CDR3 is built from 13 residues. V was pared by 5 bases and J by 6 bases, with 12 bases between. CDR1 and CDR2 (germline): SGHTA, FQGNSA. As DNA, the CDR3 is TGTGCCAGCAGCGTACCTCATGGGGATACGCAGTATTTT. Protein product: CASSVPHGDTQYF.

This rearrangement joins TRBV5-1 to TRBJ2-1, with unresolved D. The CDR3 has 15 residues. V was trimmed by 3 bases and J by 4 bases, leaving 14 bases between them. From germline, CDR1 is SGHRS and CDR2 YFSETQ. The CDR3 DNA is TGCGCCAGCAGCTCCCTTGGTGGGCCATACAATGAGCAGTTCTTC. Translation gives CASSSLGGPYNEQFF.

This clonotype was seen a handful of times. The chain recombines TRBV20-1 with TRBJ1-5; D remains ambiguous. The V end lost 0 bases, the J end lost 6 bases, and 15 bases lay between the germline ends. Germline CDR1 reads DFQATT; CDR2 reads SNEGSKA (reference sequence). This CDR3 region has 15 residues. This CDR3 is CSARESASRRQPQHF. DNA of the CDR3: TGCAGTGCTAGAGAAAGCGCCTCGAGGCGTCAGCCCCAGCATTTT.

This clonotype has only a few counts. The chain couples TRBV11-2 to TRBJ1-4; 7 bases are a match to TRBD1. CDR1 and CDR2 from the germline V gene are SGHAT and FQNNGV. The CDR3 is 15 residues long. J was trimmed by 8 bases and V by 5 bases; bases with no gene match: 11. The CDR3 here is CASSPPRTGDEKLFF. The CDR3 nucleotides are TGTGCCAGCAGCCCCCCTCGGACAGGAGACGAAAAACTGTTTTTT.

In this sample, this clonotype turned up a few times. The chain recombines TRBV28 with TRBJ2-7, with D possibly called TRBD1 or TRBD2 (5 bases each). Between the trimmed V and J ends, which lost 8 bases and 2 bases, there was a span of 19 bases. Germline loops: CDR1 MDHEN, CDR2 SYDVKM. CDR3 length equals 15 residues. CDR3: CASSTWGSSPYEQYF. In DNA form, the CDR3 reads TGTGCCAGCTCCACCTGGGGGAGCAGTCCCTACGAGCAGTACTTC.

CDR3 sequence: CASTNGGEQYF. In DNA, the CDR3 is TGTGCCAGTACCAATGGGGGCGAGCAGTACTTC. The gene calls are TRBV19 and TRBJ2-7; perhaps D is TRBD1 or TRBD2 (5 bases each). Trimming stripped 7 bases from V and 6 bases from J, with 10 bases between. The CDR3 extends over 11 amino acids. Germline loops: CDR1 LNHDA, CDR2 SQIVND (reference sequence).

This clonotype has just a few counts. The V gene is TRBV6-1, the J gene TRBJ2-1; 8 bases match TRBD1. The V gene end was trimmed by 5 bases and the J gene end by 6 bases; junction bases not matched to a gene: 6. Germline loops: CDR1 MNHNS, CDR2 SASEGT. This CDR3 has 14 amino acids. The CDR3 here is CASSRQGRRNEQFF. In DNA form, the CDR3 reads TGTGCCAGCAGTCGACAGGGGCGGCGCAATGAGCAGTTCTTC.

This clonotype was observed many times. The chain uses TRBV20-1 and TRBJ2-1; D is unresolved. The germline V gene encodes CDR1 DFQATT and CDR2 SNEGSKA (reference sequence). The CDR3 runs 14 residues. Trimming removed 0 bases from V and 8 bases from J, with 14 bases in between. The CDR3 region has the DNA TGCAGTGCTAGAGAAGCCCACCAAAGGGATGAGCAGTTCTTC. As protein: CSAREAHQRDEQFF.